Sequencing of this T cell receptor beta chain was carried out in a study of cytomegalovirus exposure and HLA in healthy donors. Study observations and caveats: A later analysis showed that HLA-associated TCR beta chains had undergone more clonal expansion than equally common others. Association of a missense DCLRE1C variant with TCR beta V- and J-gene trimming was reported in a later analysis.

PCR amplification relied on 60 Vbeta primers (plus 13 Jbeta primers). Study processing details: An analysis that came later counted 77 million or so unique TCR beta chains, 10 million to 11 million shared. Some clones are missing from TCRdb's copy, which holds only in-frame ones; the method was immunoSEQ multiplex PCR. The D gene and trimming were derived from the DNA, and the V and J assignments and clone size from that table. The sample includes 95,000 or so clones, about 86% seen only once; the top ten take about 3.9%. Details on this clone: Its specificity is unknown.

The V and J ends lost 3 bases and 1 base respectively, with 10 bases between them. This CDR3 spans 15 amino acids. CDR1 SGHNT and CDR2 YENEEA come from the germline V gene. Source material: PBMCs. This sequence joins TRBV11-3 and TRBJ2-1; D may be TRBD2 (6 bases). The TCR originated in a woman in her 70s in good health and CMV-seropositive. Written as DNA, the CDR3 is TGTGCCAGCAGCTTGCACGGGGGTTCCTACAATGAGCAGTTCTTC. Its translation: CASSLHGGSYNEQFF.